This T cell receptor beta chain derives from a study of Ad26.COV2.S vaccination and SARS-CoV-2 variants. Study-wide points: From the TCR breadth and depth analyses, total T cell responses may have been underestimated. Vaccinees displayed broader spike-specific TCR repertoires than placebo recipients.

Sequenced by immunoSEQ multiplex PCR; TCRdb stores in-frame clones only, minus some. This table has under 550,000 clones, around 89% appearing once. Treatment here: some 19 received Ad26.COV2.S at low or high dose, single or two shots; several received placebo; per-sample allocation not given. Collection of the samples took place on day 63 after the first injection of vaccine or placebo. The study used a vaccine consisting of an Ad26 vector that expressed Wuhan-strain SARS-CoV-2 spike. Only one count was recorded for this clone. Its antigen is still unknown. Germline assignment: CDR1 SGDLS and CDR2 YYNGEE. Trimming at V came to 3 bases and at J to 7 bases, leaving 8 bases not matched to a gene. This CDR3 is built from 15 residues.

The sample was peripheral blood, taken in a trial of Ad26.COV2.S vaccine versus placebo. The sequence derives from a person between 18 and 65 years old who received the Ad26.COV2.S COVID-19 vaccine or a placebo. The rearrangement joins TRBV9 to TRBJ2-7; TRBD1 matches 12 bases. The CDR3, as DNA: TGTGCCAGCAGCGCAGCGGGACAGGGGGCATGGGAGCAGTACTTC. Amino acid sequence: CASSAAGQGAWEQYF.